Below, 7 T cell receptor beta chains from the same sample are listed, as sequenced in a study of T-cell reconstitution after alpha-beta-depleted transplantation in children. It was with unique molecular identifiers that the TCRbeta library was prepared. TCRdb independently ran MiXCR on the PCR reads; one entry per CDR3 protein. This sample yields approximately 350,000 distinct CDR3 sequences, of which around 15% are seen a single time; around 38% belongs to the top ten. Sample: PBMCs, mostly from graft donor cells, taken 360 days after TCRalphabeta/CD19-depleted stem cell transplant. The receptors derive from a male patient aged 2 to 9 who had a stem cell transplant for acute lymphoblastic leukemia, so the T cells may come from the graft donor.

This chain links TRBV6-2 or TRBV6-3 with TRBJ2-7, with 8 bases aligning to TRBD1. The junction had 4 bases not matched to a gene; V was cut back by 6 bases and J by 6 bases. The CDR3 spans 12 residues. Germline-derived CDR1 and CDR2 are MNHEY and SVGEGT. CDR3: CASSRTGSEQYF. CDR3 nucleotides: TGTGCCAGCAGCCGGACAGGGAGCGAGCAGTACTTC.

This chain joins TRBV28 and TRBJ1-1, with D hard to call. This CDR3 contains 14 residues. Germline values: CDR1 MDHEN, CDR2 SYDVKM. The germline V and J ends were trimmed by 4 bases and 3 bases, with 12 bases remaining between them. The CDR3 nucleotides read TGTGCCAGCAGTTCAACAGCGGGCGACACTGAAGCTTTCTTT. Amino acids: CASSSTAGDTEAFF.

This clonotype was detected only a few times. V is TRBV20-1 and J is TRBJ2-3, with 8 bases matching TRBD2. The CDR3 totals 18 residues. Germline V gene sequence: CDR1 DFQATT, CDR2 SNEGSKA (reference sequence). V was pared by 5 bases and J by 2 bases, with 18 bases of the junction left unmatched. The CDR3 sequence is CSAREGWGLAAATDTQYF. DNA of the CDR3: TGCAGTGCTCGGGAGGGGTGGGGGTTAGCGGCCGCCACAGATACGCAGTATTTT.

The table lists this clonotype with a few counts. V and J are TRBV29-1 and TRBJ2-3, with TRBD1 as a possible D gene (5 bases). Germline V gene data show CDR1 as SQVTM and CDR2 as ANQGSEA. The CDR3 totals 16 residues. Trimming shortened V by 4 bases and J by 0 bases, and 17 bases separated the two germline ends. DNA for the CDR3: TGCAGCGTTGTCTCCCCTAGGGGAATTAGCACAGATACGCAGTATTTT. Translated, it gives CSVVSPRGISTDTQYF.

This clonotype was detected only a few times. This chain connects TRBV5-1 to TRBJ2-5, with a weak D call TRBD2 (6 bases). The germline V and J ends were trimmed by 2 bases and 4 bases, with 15 bases remaining between them. Germline V gene data show CDR1 as SGHRS and CDR2 as YFSETQ. The CDR3 contains 15 residues. The CDR3 DNA reads as TGCGCCAGCAGCTTTACGATGCGGGGAAGAGAGACCCAGTACTTC. Its translation: CASSFTMRGRETQYF.

The chain recombines TRBV2 with TRBJ2-7; 8 bases fit TRBD1. The CDR3 spans 15 residues. From germline, CDR1 is SNHLY and CDR2 FYNNEI. V lost 4 bases and J lost 4; bases outside the gene matches: 9. In DNA, the CDR3 is TGTGCCAGCAGTGTAACCAGGACAGGGCCATACGAGCAGTACTTC. Translating it yields CASSVTRTGPYEQYF. The full variable domain, in which reference TRBV2 and TRBJ2-7 provide the parts outside the CDR3, is EPEVTQTPSHQVTQMGQEVILRCVPISNHLYFYWYRQILGQKVEFLVSFYNNEISEKSEIFDDQFSVERPDGSNFTLKIRSTKLEDSAMYFCASSVTRTGPYEQYFGPGTRLTVT.

This clonotype was seen more than once but under ten times. The J gene is TRBJ2-2, the V gene TRBV4-2; 7 bases are shared with TRBD2. The V gene end was trimmed by 1 base and the J gene end by 1 base; junction bases not matched to a gene: 3. CDR1 and CDR2 from the germline V gene are LGHNA and YNFKEQ. The CDR3 contains 16 residues. The CDR3 loop reads CASSQASGGNTGELFF. For the CDR3, the DNA is TGTGCCAGCAGCCAAGCTAGCGGAGGGAACACCGGGGAGCTGTTTTTT.